Following are 17 T cell receptor beta chains from one sample sequenced in a study of T cell repertoires in aging, cancer and after chemotherapy (dated by TCRdb to about 2019). TCR beta rearrangements were amplified from genomic DNA isolated from peripheral blood, not from sorted cells or RNA. The sequencing machine was an Illumina MiSeq. Using a mixed TRB-A/B primer pool, multiplex touch-down PCR amplified rearranged TRB sequences covering the V, D and J segments. TCRdb redid the processing of the public reads, applying fastp at Q25 and MiXCR, and retained in-frame beta chains. Each CDR3 protein gets just one entry, which takes the most common genes and DNA from the rows behind it. The sample includes about 4,500 distinct CDR3 sequences, with less than 45% observed a single time. The leading ten clones occupy around two thirds of the sample. Sequenced material: blood. The receptors originated from a human donor with a solid tumor.

The table lists this clonotype with a few counts. The chain uses TRBV12-3 or TRBV12-4 and TRBJ2-6; 10 bases line up with TRBD1. The junction had 11 bases not matched to a gene; V was cut back by 8 bases and J by 4 bases. The CDR3 consists of 17 residues. CDR3 region: CASDPGQGPPGANVLTF. The CDR3 region has the DNA TGTGCCAGCGACCCGGGACAGGGGCCCCCAGGGGCCAACGTCCTGACTTTC.

The chain couples TRBV6-2 or TRBV6-3 to TRBJ2-2, with TRBD1 identical over 10 bases. The germline V gene encodes CDR1 MNHEY and CDR2 SVGEGT. CDR3 length equals 15 residues. V lost 6 bases, J lost 4 bases, and 5 bases stayed unmatched. CDR3 coding DNA: TGTGCCAGCAGACGACAGGGGGCTATCACCGGGGAGCTGTTTTTT. Its translation: CASRRQGAITGELFF.

This clonotype is judged medium-sized (0.01 to 0.1%). The chain couples TRBV30 to TRBJ1-6, with a weak D call TRBD1 (5 bases). CDR3 length: 12 residues. Trimming pared 3 bases from V and 8 bases from J, leaving 8 bases between. Germline CDR1 is GTSNPN and CDR2 is SVGIG (reference sequence). The CDR3 DNA follows: TGTGCCTGGAGCAAACAGGATTCACCCCTCCACTTT. Translation gives CAWSKQDSPLHF.

This clonotype is categorized as hyperexpanded (1% or more). This chain uses TRBV20-1 with TRBJ1-1; D unclear. The CDR3 covers 13 residues. Trimming left V 4 bases short and J 3 bases short, with 12 bases between. Per the germline V gene, CDR1 is DFQATT and CDR2 is SNEGSKA (reference sequence). Here the CDR3 reads CSAKDNGDTEAFF. CDR3 nucleotides: TGCAGTGCTAAAGATAATGGGGACACTGAAGCTTTCTTT.

This clonotype is labeled medium-sized (0.01 to 0.1%). The chain carries TRBV18 and TRBJ2-7, with 9 bases aligning to TRBD2. The trim removed 2 bases at V and 1 base at J, leaving 3 bases unmatched. Per germline, CDR1 KGHSH and CDR2 LQKENI. The CDR3 runs 15 residues. Written as DNA, the CDR3 is TGTGCCAGCTCACCATCGGGACTAGCTTCCTACGAGCAGTACTTC. Translation: CASSPSGLASYEQYF.

V is TRBV30 and J is TRBJ1-1; D remains unclear. Germline CDR1 GTSNPN, CDR2 SVGIG (reference sequence). The CDR3 is 12 residues long. Trimming took off 4 bases at V and 3 bases at J, with 9 bases between the two ends. The CDR3: CAWTQDYTEAFF. CDR3 sequence (DNA): TGTGCCTGGACGCAGGACTACACTGAAGCTTTCTTT.

This clonotype was counted a few times. V and J are TRBV20-1 and TRBJ2-7; the match to TRBD2 covers 7 bases. The CDR3 sequence is 13 residues long. The germline CDR1 and CDR2 sequences are DFQATT and SNEGSKA (reference sequence). J was trimmed by 1 base and V by 3 bases; bases with no gene match: 3. The CDR3 spells CSARGEGSYEQYF. The CDR3 DNA reads TGCAGTGCTAGGGGGGAGGGATCCTACGAGCAGTACTTC.

The rearrangement uses TRBV4-3 and TRBJ1-5; D is unresolved. The length of the CDR3 is 15 residues. From germline, CDR1 is LGHNA and CDR2 YSLEER. The V end was cut by 0 bases, the J end by 6 bases, with 12 bases between. The CDR3 DNA is TGCGCCAGCAGCCAAGATCTCAGCTACGGTCAGCCCCAGCATTTT. It translates to CASSQDLSYGQPQHF.

The J gene is TRBJ1-6, the V gene TRBV7-9; no definite D call. This CDR3 comprises 14 residues. The V end lost 1 base, the J end lost 6 bases, and 7 bases lay between the germline ends. Germline V gene lookup returns CDR1 SEHNR and CDR2 FQNEAQ (reference sequence). CDR3 protein: CASSLGQSNSPLHF. DNA of the CDR3: TGTGCCAGCAGCTTAGGACAAAGTAATTCACCCCTCCACTTT.

There are a few counts of this clonotype. This chain's CDR3 is CASSLDGTNHEQYF. The CDR3 coding sequence is TGTGCCAGCAGCTTAGACGGGACCAATCACGAGCAGTACTTC. The chain recombines TRBV11-2 with TRBJ2-7; the D call may be TRBD1 or TRBD2 (5 bases each). CDR3 length equals 14 residues. V gave up 0 bases and J gave up 5 bases, with 11 bases separating them. Per the germline V gene, CDR1 is SGHAT and CDR2 is FQNNGV.

This clonotype has a handful of counts. The rearrangement uses TRBV6-5 and TRBJ1-1; TRBD1 is a possible D gene (5 bases). This CDR3 has 16 amino acids. In germline, CDR1 is MNHEY, CDR2 SVGAGI. V lost 6 bases and J 1 base, leaving 18 bases between the germline ends. The CDR3 region is CASSVTTGTANTEAFF. The CDR3, as DNA: TGTGCCAGCAGCGTCACAACCGGGACTGCGAACACTGAAGCTTTCTTT.

A few counts support this clonotype. The chain joins TRBV20-1 to TRBJ2-3; 13 bases agree with TRBD2. V shed 3 bases, J shed 0 bases, and the junction held 12 bases outside the gene matches. Germline V gives CDR1 DFQATT, CDR2 SNEGSKA (reference sequence). The CDR3 is 19 amino acids. CDR3 region: CSASPGLAGSTASTDTQYF. DNA for the CDR3: TGCAGTGCTAGTCCGGGACTAGCGGGATCTACCGCTAGCACAGATACGCAGTATTTT.

This clonotype was found a few times. The chain carries TRBV6-2 or TRBV6-3 and TRBJ2-7; D gene uncertain. The V end was cut by 2 bases, the J end by 4 bases, with 6 bases between. CDR3 length: 12 amino acids. Germline V gene sequence: CDR1 MNHEY, CDR2 SVGEGT. CDR3 in amino acids: CASSYERYEQYF. The CDR3 region has the DNA TGTGCCAGCAGTTACGAAAGATACGAGCAGTACTTC.

This clonotype turned up a few times. This chain connects TRBV6-1 to TRBJ2-5, with D possibly being TRBD1 or TRBD2 (7 bases each). Per germline, CDR1 MNHNS and CDR2 SASEGT. The length of the CDR3 is 14 residues. V was pared by 8 bases and J by 4 bases, with 17 bases between. CDR3 in amino acids: CASGRQGGAETQYF. DNA of the CDR3: TGTGCCAGCGGGCGGCAGGGGGGGGCAGAGACCCAGTACTTC.

Concerning this clonotype itself: A read error is possible here, since a much larger clone lies one base away. This chain joins TRBV20-1 and TRBJ1-1; TRBD1 agrees at 7 bases. Germline values: CDR1 DFQATT, CDR2 SNEGSKA (reference sequence). This CDR3 region has 14 residues. This CDR3 is CTTQRQGASTEAFF. CDR3 sequence (DNA): TGCACAACACAAAGACAGGGTGCCAGCACTGAAGCTTTCTTT.

This clonotype was counted between two and nine times. This chain uses TRBV15 with TRBJ2-1, with D unresolved. The CDR3 extends over 12 amino acids. The V end was cut by 2 bases, the J end by 9 bases, with 8 bases between. Germline values: CDR1 LNHNV, CDR2 YYDKDF (reference sequence). The CDR3 is CATSRILGEQFF. Written as DNA, the CDR3 is TGTGCCACCAGCAGAATTTTGGGTGAGCAGTTCTTC.

This clonotype was seen only once. The chain recombines TRBV6-5 with TRBJ2-2, with TRBD2 matching over 10 bases. Germline-derived CDR1 and CDR2 are MNHEY and SVGAGI. V shed 0 bases, J shed 7 bases, and the junction held 5 bases outside the gene matches. This CDR3 contains 16 residues. CDR3 nucleotides: TGTGCCAGCAGTTACTCTTTAGCGGGAGGCTACGGGGAGCTGTTTTTT. Translating gives CASSYSLAGGYGELFF.